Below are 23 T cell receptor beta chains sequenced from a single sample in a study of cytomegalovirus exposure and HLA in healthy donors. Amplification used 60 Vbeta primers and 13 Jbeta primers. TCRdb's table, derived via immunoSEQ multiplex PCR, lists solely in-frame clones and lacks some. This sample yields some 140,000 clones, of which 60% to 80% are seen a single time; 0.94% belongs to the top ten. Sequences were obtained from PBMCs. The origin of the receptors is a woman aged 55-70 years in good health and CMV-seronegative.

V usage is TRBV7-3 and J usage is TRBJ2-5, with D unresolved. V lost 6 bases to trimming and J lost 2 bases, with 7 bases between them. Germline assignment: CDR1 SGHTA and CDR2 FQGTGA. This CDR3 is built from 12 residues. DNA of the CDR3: TGTGCCAGCAGGTCCCTGCAAGAGACCCAGTACTTC. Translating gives CASRSLQETQYF.

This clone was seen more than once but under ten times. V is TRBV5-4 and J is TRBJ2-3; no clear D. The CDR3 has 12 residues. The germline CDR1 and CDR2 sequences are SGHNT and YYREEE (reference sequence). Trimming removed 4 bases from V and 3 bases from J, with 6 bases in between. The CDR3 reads CASSPKTDTQYF. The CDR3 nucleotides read TGTGCCAGCAGCCCTAAAACAGATACGCAGTATTTT.

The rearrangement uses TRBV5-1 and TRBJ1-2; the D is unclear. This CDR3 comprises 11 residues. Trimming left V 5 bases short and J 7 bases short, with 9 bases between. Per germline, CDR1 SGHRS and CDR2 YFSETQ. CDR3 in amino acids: CASRESGGYTF. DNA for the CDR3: TGCGCCAGCAGAGAGAGTGGTGGCTACACCTTC.

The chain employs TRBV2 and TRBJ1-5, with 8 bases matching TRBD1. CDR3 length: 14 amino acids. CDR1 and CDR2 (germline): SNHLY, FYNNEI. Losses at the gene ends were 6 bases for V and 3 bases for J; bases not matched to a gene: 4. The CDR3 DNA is TGTGCCAGCAGCCTGACAGGGGCCAATCAGCCCCAGCATTTT. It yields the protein CASSLTGANQPQHF.

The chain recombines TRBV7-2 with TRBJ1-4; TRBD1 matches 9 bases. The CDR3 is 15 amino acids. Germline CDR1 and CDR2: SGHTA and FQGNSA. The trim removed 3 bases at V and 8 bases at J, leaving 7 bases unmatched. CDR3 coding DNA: TGTGCCAGCAGCTTCACAGGGGGCCTGAGGGAAAAACTGTTTTTT. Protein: CASSFTGGLREKLFF.

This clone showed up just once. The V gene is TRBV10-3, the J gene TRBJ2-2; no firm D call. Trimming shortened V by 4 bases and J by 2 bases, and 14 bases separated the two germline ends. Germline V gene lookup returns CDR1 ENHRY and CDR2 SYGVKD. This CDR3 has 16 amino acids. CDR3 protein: CAISVDEISNTGELFF. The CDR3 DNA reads TGTGCCATCAGTGTTGATGAGATTTCAAACACCGGGGAGCTGTTTTTT.

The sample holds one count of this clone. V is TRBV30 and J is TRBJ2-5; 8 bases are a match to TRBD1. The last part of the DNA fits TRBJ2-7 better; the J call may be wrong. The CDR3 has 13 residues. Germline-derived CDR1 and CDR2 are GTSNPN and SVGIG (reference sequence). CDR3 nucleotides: TGTGCCTGGAACCTCGACAGGGGCTACGAGCAGTACTTC. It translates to CAWNLDRGYEQYF.

The CDR3, as DNA: TGCGCCAGCGAGGGAACAGATACGCAGTATTTT. The encoded protein is CASEGTDTQYF. The chain employs TRBV10-2 and TRBJ2-3; tentative D call: TRBD2 (5 bases). Per the germline V gene, CDR1 is WSHSY and CDR2 is SAAADI. V was trimmed by 8 bases and J by 3 bases, leaving 6 bases between them. The CDR3 is 11 amino acids.

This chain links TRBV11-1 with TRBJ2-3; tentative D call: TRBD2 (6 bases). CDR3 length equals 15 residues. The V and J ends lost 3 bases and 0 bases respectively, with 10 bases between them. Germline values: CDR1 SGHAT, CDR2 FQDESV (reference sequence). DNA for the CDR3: TGTGCCAGCAGCTTGAGCGGGTCTAGCACAGATACGCAGTATTTT. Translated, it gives CASSLSGSSTDTQYF.

CDR3 sequence: CASTRQGKTNTGELFF. Here the CDR3 DNA reads TGTGCCAGCACGCGACAGGGCAAAACGAACACCGGGGAGCTGTTTTTT. The rearrangement links TRBV7-4 to TRBJ2-2, with TRBD1 matching 7 bases. V lost 7 bases, J lost 0 bases, and 8 bases stayed unmatched. CDR3 size: 16 residues. Germline V gives CDR1 SGHVT, CDR2 SQSDAQ.

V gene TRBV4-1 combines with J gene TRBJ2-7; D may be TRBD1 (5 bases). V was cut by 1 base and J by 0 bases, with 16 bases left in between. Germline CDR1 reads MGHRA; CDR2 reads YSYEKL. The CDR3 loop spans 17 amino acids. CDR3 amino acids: CASSQAQAYTGSYEQYF. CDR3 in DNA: TGCGCCAGCAGCCAAGCTCAGGCGTACACAGGCTCCTACGAGCAGTACTTC.

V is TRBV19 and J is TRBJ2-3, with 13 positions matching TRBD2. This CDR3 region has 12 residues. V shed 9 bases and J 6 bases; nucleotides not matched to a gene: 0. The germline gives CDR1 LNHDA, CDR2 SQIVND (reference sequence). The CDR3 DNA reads TGTGCCAGGACTAGCGGGAGGGATACGCAGTATTTT. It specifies CARTSGRDTQYF.

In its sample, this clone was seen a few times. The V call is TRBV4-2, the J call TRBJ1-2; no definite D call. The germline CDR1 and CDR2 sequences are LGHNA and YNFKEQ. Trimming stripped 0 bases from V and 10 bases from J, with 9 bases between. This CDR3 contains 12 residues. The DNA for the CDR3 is TGTGCCAGCAGCCAAGATCTGAGGGACTACACCTTC. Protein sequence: CASSQDLRDYTF.

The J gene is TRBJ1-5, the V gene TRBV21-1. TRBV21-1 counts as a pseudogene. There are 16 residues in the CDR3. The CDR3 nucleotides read TGTGCCAGCAGCCTGGGGAGCGAGGGGACTCGTCAGCCCCAGCATTTT. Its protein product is CASSLGSEGTRQPQHF.

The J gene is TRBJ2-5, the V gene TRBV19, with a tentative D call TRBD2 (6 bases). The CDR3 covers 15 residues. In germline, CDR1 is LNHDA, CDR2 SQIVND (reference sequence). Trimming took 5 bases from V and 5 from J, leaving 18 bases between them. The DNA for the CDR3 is TGTGCCAGTAGTGACCCCCGGGTCGCGGGGGAGACCCAGTACTTC. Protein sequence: CASSDPRVAGETQYF.

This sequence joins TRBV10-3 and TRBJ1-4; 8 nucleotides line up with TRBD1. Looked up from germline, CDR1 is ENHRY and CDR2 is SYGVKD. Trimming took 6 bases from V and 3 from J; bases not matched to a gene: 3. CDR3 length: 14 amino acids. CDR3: CAIRKQGANEKLFF. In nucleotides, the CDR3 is TGTGCCATCAGAAAACAGGGGGCTAATGAAAAACTGTTTTTT.

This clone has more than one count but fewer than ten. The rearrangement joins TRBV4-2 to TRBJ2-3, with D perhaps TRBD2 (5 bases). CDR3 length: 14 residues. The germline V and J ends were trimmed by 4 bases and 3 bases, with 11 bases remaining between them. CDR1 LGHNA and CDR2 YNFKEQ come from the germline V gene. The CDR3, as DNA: TGTGCCAGCAGCCTAGGACTCATTACAGATACGCAGTATTTT. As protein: CASSLGLITDTQYF.

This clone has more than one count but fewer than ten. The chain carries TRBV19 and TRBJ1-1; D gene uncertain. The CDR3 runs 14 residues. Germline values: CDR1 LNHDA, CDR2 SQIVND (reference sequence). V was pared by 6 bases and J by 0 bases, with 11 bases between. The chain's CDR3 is CASRRGLMNTEAFF. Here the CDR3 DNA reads TGTGCCAGTAGGCGGGGTCTCATGAACACTGAAGCTTTCTTT.

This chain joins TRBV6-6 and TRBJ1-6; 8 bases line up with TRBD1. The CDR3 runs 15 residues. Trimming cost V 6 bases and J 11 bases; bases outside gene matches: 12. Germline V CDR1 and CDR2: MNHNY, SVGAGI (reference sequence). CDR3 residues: CASRPTGRGLTPLHF. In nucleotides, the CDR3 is TGTGCCAGCAGACCGACCGGCAGGGGGCTTACACCCCTCCACTTT.

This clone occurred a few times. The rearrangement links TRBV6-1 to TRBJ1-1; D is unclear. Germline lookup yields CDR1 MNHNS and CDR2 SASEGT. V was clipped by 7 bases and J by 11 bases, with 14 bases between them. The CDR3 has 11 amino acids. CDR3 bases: TGTGCCAGCACCATGCTGTCGGGGGCTTTCTTT. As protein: CASTMLSGAFF.

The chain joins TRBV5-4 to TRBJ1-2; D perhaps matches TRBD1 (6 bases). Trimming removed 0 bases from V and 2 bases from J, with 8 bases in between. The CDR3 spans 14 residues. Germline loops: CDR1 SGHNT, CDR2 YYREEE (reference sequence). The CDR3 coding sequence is TGTGCCAGCAGCTTGGACAGGGTGAACTATGGCTACACCTTC. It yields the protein CASSLDRVNYGYTF.

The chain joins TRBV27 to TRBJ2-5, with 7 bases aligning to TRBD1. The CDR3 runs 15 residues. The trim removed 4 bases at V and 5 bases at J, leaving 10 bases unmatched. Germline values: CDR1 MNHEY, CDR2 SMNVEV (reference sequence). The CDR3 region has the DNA TGTGCCAGCAGTTGGCGACAGGGAAGTTTGGAGACCCAGTACTTC. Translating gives CASSWRQGSLETQYF.

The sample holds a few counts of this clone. The CDR3 protein is CASSPRPQSAYEQYF. Here the CDR3 DNA reads TGTGCCAGCAGTCCACGCCCCCAGAGCGCCTACGAGCAGTACTTC. This chain uses TRBV27 with TRBJ2-7; D is uncertain. Germline V gives CDR1 MNHEY, CDR2 SMNVEV (reference sequence). The CDR3 loop spans 15 amino acids. Trimming took off 5 bases at V and 2 bases at J, with 16 bases between the two ends.